These T cell receptor beta chains were read from a single sample in a study of immune heterogeneity within non-small cell lung tumors. TCRdb redid the calling of the multiplex PCR reads with MiXCR, one entry per CDR3 protein. The sample has 20,000 to 25,000 distinct CDR3 sequences; under 30% are singletons. The sequenced sample was lung tumor tissue. The receptors stem from a man aged 40-55 years with non-small cell lung cancer. CDR3s leave out the opening cysteine and the closing phenylalanine or tryptophan. Each record gives: V gene, J gene, clone size, CDR3 protein. Rows give clone size only sometimes, using once, few, many, or a class for an expanded clone.

>TRBV6-2/TRBV6-3|TRBJ2-7|medium-sized
ASSREGAGLGEQY
>TRBV11-3|TRBJ2-1|few
ASSFQGATNNEQF
>TRBV5-1|TRBJ2-7|many
ASSSGYEQY
>TRBV5-1|TRBJ2-1|-
ASTGGTGYNEQF
>TRBV6-1|TRBJ1-1|few
ASRPRGRGTEAF
>TRBV15|TRBJ1-6|medium-sized
ATSTYRGIGSPLH
>TRBV7-2|TRBJ2-7|many
ASSLTWGRAQYEQY
>TRBV7-2|TRBJ2-5|medium-sized
ASSPSRSQETQY
>TRBV24-1|TRBJ2-7|many
ATSAPLAGVGYYEQY
>TRBV14|TRBJ2-3|few
ASSLYRGDTQY
>TRBV6-5|TRBJ2-3|-
ASSYGTSDTDTQY
>TRBV6-1|TRBJ1-2|many
ARGGFGAGYT
>TRBV7-9|TRBJ1-2|-
ASSTTGGDGYT
>TRBV9|TRBJ1-1|many
ASSVVGGAEAF
>TRBV3-1|TRBJ2-7|-
ASSQEGGGYEQY